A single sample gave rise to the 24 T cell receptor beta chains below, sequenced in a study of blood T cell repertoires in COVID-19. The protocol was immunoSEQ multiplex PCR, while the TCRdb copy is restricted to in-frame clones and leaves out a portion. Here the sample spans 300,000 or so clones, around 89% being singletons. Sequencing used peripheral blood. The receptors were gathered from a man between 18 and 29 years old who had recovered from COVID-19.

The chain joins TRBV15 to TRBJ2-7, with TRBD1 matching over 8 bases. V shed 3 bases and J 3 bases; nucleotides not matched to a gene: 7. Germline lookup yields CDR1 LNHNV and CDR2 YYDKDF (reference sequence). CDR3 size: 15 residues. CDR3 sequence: CATSRTGAGVYEQYF. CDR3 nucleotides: TGTGCCACCAGCAGGACAGGGGCTGGGGTCTACGAGCAGTACTTC.

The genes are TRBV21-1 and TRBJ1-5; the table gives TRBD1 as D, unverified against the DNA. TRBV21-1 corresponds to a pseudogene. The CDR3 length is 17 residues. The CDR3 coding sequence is TGTGCCAGCAGCAAAAACCGGGACAGAAATAGCAATCAGCCCCAGCATTTT. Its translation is CASSKNRDRNSNQPQHF.

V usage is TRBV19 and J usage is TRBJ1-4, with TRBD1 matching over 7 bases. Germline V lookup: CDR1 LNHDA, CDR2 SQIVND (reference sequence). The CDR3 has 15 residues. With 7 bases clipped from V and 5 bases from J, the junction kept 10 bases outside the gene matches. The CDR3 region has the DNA TGTGCCAGTATGACAGGGACAGCCCCAAATGAAAAACTGTTTTTT. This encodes CASMTGTAPNEKLFF.

In DNA form, the CDR3 reads TGTGCCAGCCACGGGGGACAGGCACGAACAGATACGCAGTATTTT. Translation gives CASHGGQARTDTQYF. The chain is built from TRBV6-6 and TRBJ2-3; TRBD1 matches 8 bases. V shed 8 bases and J 3 bases; nucleotides not matched to a gene: 10. Germline CDR1 reads MNHNY; CDR2 reads SVGAGI (reference sequence). The CDR3 contains 15 residues.

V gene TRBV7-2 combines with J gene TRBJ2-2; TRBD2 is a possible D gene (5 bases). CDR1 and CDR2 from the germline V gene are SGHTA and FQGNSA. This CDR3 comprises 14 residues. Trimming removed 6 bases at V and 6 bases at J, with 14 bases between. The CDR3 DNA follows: TGTGCCAGCAGACCCCCTAGCTCCCCCGGGGAGCTGTTTTTT. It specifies CASRPPSSPGELFF.

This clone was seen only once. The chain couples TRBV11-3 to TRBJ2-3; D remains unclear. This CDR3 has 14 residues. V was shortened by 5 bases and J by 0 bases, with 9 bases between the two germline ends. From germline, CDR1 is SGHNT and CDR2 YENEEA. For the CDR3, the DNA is TGTGCCAGCAGCCCAGGTGGGAGCACAGATACGCAGTATTTT. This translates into CASSPGGSTDTQYF. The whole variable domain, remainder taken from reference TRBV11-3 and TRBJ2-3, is EAGVVQSPRYKIIEKKQPVAFWCNPISGHNTLYWYLQNLGQGPELLIRYENEEAVDDSQLPKDRFSAERLKGVDSTLKIQPAELGDSAVYLCASSPGGSTDTQYFGPGTRLTVL.

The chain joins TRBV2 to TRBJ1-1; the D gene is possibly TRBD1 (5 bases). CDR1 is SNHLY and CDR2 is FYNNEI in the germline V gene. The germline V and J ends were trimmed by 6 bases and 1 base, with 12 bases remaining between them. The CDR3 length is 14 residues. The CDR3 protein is CASRHDSQNTEAFF. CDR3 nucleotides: TGTGCCAGCAGACATGACAGCCAGAACACTGAAGCTTTCTTT.

The CDR3 spells CASSLATGQTNNEQFF. The CDR3 DNA sequence: TGTGCCAGCAGCTTAGCGACGGGACAGACTAACAATGAGCAGTTCTTC. The chain carries TRBV7-2 and TRBJ2-1; 7 nucleotides match TRBD1. Trimming took 0 bases from V and 5 from J; bases not matched to a gene: 7. This CDR3 region has 16 residues. Germline V gene data show CDR1 as SGHTA and CDR2 as FQGNSA. Together with reference TRBV7-2 and TRBJ2-1, the CDR3 gives the full variable domain: GAGVSQSPSNKVTEKGKDVELRCDPISGHTALYWYRQSLGQGLEFLIYFQGNSAPDKSGLPSDRFSAERTGGSVSTLTIQRTQQEDSAVYLCASSLATGQTNNEQFFGPGTRLTVL.

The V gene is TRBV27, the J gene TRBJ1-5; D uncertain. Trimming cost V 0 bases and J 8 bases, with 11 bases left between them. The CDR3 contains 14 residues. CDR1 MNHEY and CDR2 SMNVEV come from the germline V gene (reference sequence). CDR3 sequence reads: CASSLSAQWEPQHF. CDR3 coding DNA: TGTGCCAGCAGTTTATCGGCACAGTGGGAGCCCCAGCATTTT.

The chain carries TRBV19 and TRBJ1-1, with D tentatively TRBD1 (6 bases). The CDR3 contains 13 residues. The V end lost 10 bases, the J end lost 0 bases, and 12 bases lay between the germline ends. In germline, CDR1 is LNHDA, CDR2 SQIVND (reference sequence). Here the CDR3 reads CATMDRMNTEAFF. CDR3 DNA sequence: TGTGCCACAATGGACAGAATGAACACTGAAGCTTTCTTT.

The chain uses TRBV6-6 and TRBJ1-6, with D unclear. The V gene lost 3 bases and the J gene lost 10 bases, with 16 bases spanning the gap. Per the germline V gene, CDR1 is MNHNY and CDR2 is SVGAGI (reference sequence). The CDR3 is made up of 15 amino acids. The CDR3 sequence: CASSYGRGESSPLHF. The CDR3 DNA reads TGTGCCAGCAGTTATGGACGGGGTGAAAGCTCACCCCTCCACTTT.

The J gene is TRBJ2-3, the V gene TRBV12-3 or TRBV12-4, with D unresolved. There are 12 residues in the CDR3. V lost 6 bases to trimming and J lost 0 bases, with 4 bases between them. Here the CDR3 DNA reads TGTGCCAGCAGCATTAGCACAGATACGCAGTATTTT. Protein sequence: CASSISTDTQYF.

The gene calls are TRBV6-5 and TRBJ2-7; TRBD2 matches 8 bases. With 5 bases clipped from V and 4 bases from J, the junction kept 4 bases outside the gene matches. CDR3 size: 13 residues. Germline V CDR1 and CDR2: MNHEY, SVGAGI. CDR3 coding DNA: TGTGCCAGCAGTCGGGAGGGAAGATACGAGCAGTACTTC. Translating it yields CASSREGRYEQYF.

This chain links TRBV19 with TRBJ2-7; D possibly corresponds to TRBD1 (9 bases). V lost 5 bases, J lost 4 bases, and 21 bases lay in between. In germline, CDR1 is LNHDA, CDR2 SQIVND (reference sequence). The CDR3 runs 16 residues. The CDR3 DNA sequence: TGTGCCAGTAGTGCCCGGGAGGGACAGGGATCGTACGAGCAGTACTTC. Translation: CASSAREGQGSYEQYF.

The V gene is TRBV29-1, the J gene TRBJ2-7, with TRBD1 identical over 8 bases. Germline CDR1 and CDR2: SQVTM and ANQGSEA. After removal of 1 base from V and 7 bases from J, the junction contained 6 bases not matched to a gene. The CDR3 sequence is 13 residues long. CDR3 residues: CSVEGQGAGEQYF. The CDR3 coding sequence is TGCAGCGTTGAAGGCCAGGGGGCGGGGGAGCAGTACTTC.

The CDR3 protein is CASSRTGWNSPLHF. The CDR3 DNA reads as TGTGCCAGCAGTCGCACAGGATGGAACTCACCCCTCCACTTT. The J gene is TRBJ1-6, the V gene TRBV6-5, with D maybe TRBD1 (5 bases). CDR3 size: 14 residues. Germline lookup yields CDR1 MNHEY and CDR2 SVGAGI. Trimming took 5 bases from V and 10 from J, leaving 15 bases between them.

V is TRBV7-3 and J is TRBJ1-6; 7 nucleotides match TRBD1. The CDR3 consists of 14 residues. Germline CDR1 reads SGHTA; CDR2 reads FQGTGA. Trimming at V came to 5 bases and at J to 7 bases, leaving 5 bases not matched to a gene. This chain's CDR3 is CASSPGTANSPLHF. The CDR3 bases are TGTGCCAGCAGCCCGGGGACAGCGAATTCACCCCTCCACTTT. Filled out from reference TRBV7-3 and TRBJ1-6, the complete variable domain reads GAGVSQTPSNKVTEKGKYVELRCDPISGHTALYWYRQSLGQGPEFLIYFQGTGAADDSGLPNDRFFAVRPEGSVSTLKIQRTERGDSAVYLCASSPGTANSPLHFGNGTRLTVT.

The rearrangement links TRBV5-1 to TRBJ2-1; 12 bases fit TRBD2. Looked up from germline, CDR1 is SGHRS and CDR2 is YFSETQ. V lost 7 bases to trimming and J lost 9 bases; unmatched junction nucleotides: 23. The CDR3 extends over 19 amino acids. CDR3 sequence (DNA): TGCGCCAGCTCCCGCCGGACAGGGACCCTAGCGGGAGGGTTTGGTGAGCAGTTCTTC. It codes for CASSRRTGTLAGGFGEQFF.

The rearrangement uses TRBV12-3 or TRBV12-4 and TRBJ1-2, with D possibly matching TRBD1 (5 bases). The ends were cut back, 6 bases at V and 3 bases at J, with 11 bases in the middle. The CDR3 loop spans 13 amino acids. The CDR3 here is CASRGLSDYGYTF. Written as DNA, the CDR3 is TGTGCCAGCAGGGGACTGTCAGACTATGGCTACACCTTC.

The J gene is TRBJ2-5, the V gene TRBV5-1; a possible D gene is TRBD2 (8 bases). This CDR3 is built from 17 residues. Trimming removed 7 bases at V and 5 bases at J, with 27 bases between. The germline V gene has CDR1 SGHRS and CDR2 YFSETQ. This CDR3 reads CASAPGRGGGGGETQYF. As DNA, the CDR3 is TGCGCCAGCGCCCCTGGACGTGGAGGGGGCGGGGGGGAGACCCAGTACTTC. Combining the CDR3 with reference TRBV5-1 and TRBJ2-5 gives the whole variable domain KAGVTQTPRYLIKTRGQQVTLSCSPISGHRSVSWYQQTPGQGLQFLFEYFSETQRNKGNFPGRFSGRQFSNSRSEMNVSTLELGDSALYLCASAPGRGGGGGETQYFGPGTRLLVL.

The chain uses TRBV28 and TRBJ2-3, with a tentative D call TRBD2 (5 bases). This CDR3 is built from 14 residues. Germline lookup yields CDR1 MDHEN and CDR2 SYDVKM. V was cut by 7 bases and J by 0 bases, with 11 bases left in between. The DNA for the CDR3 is TGTGCCAGCACCGGGGATTCCAGCACAGATACGCAGTATTTT. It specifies CASTGDSSTDTQYF.

This CDR3 reads CSASPSGSRTYEQYF. DNA of the CDR3: TGCAGTGCTAGTCCTAGCGGGAGTCGGACCTACGAGCAGTACTTC. The V call is TRBV20-1, the J call TRBJ2-7, with 10 bases identical to TRBD2. J lost 2 bases, V lost 3 bases, and 7 bases had no gene match. Germline values: CDR1 DFQATT, CDR2 SNEGSKA (reference sequence). CDR3 size: 15 residues.

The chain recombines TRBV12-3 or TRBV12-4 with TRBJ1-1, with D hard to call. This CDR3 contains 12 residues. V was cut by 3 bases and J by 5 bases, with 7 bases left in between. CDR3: CASSFGETEAFF. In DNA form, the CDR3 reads TGTGCCAGCAGTTTCGGGGAAACTGAAGCTTTCTTT.

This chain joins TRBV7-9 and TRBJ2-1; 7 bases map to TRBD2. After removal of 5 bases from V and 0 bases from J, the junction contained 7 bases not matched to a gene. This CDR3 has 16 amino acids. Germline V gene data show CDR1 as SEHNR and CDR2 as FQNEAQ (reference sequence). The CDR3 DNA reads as TGTGCCAGCAGCCCTATTCGGACTAGCTCCTACAATGAGCAGTTCTTC. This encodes CASSPIRTSSYNEQFF.